This TCR beta chain stems from a study of blood T cell repertoires in COVID-19. Points on this clone: Relative to the germline gene, one junction end is altered; a read error may explain this.

The CDR3 runs 13 residues. Per germline, CDR1 SNHLY and CDR2 FYNNEI. Using immunoSEQ multiplex PCR, the repertoire was profiled, and TCRdb retains in-frame clones only, with some absent. In the table there are some 96,000 clones, approximately 80% of which are singletons. The source of this sequence is a man aged 50 to 60 with active or convalescent COVID-19. The V call is TRBV2, the J call TRBJ2-7; TRBD1 matches at 7 bases. Sequenced material: peripheral blood. DNA for the CDR3: TGTGCCAGCAGGGAAGACAGGGTCGGTGAGCAGTACTTC. Its translation is CASREDRVGEQYF.